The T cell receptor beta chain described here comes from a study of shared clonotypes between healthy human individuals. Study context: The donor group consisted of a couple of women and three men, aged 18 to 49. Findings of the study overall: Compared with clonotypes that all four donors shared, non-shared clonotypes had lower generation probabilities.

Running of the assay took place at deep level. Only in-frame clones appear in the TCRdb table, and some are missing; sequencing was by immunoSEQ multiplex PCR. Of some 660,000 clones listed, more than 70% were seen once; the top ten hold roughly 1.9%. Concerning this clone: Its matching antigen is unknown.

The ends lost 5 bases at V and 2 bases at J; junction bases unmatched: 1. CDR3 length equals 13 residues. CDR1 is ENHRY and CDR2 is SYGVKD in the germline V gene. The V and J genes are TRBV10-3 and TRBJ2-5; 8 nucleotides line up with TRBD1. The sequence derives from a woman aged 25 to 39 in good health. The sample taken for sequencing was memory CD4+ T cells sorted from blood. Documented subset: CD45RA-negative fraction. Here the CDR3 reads CAISNRGQETQYF. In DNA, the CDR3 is TGTGCCATCAGTAACAGGGGGCAAGAGACCCAGTACTTC.